One sample yielded the 20 T cell receptor beta chains listed below, sequenced in a study of Graves' ophthalmopathy and Graves' hyperthyroidism. TCR beta CDR3 regions were amplified from RNA transcripts. RT-PCR was first run with HTBI primers, then multiplex PCR in a second round. MiXCR, run by TCRdb on the multiplex PCR reads, gives a single entry per CDR3 protein. The top ten clones hold around 43% of a sample with roughly 220,000 distinct CDR3 sequences, less than 55% of them seen once. The sample consisted of peripheral blood. Receptors originate from an adult man with Graves' ophthalmopathy.

CDR3 sequence (DNA): TGCGCCAGCAGCCCTGGGACGGGGGACTCCTACGAGCAGTACTTC. This sequence encodes CASSPGTGDSYEQYF. This sequence joins TRBV4-1 and TRBJ2-7; possibly TRBD2 for D (6 bases). The CDR3 spans 15 residues. Germline CDR1 is MGHRA and CDR2 is YSYEKL. The V and J ends lost 4 bases and 0 bases respectively, with 13 bases between them.

This clonotype was seen only a few times. CDR3 DNA: TGTGCCAGCAGCTTGGGGGACAGGTTGGTGACCGGCTACACCTTC. Its translation is CASSLGDRLVTGYTF. The V and J genes are TRBV5-6 and TRBJ1-2; 8 nucleotides line up with TRBD1. Trimming removed 0 bases from V and 8 bases from J; junction bases left unmatched: 9. This CDR3 contains 15 residues. Germline CDR1 is SGHDT and CDR2 is YYEEEE.

This clonotype has a count of ten or more. The genes are TRBV24-1 and TRBJ1-2, with unresolved D. Trimming took off 7 bases at V and 8 bases at J, with 13 bases between the two ends. CDR1 and CDR2 (germline): KGHDR, SFDVKD. This CDR3 contains 12 residues. As DNA, the CDR3 is TGTGCCACCAGCGATCCCCGGCGGGGCTACACCTTC. Translating it yields CATSDPRRGYTF.

The chain recombines TRBV20-1 with TRBJ1-1; weak D call: TRBD1 (6 bases). This CDR3 is built from 16 residues. V lost 0 bases and J 2 bases, leaving 16 bases between the germline ends. Germline V gene sequence: CDR1 DFQATT, CDR2 SNEGSKA (reference sequence). The DNA of the CDR3 is TGCAGTGCTAGAGATCGTCCGGAGGGGGTTAACACTGAAGCTTTCTTT. Translating gives CSARDRPEGVNTEAFF.

V is TRBV7-3 and J is TRBJ1-2; D gene unclear. V lost 5 bases and J lost 3, with 19 bases in between. Germline CDR1 reads SGHTA; CDR2 reads FQGTGA. The CDR3 length is 16 residues. The CDR3 coding sequence is TGTGCCAGCAGCCAAGACCACGCCGAAGCACACTATGGCTACACCTTC. It yields the protein CASSQDHAEAHYGYTF.

V usage is TRBV9 and J usage is TRBJ1-2; D not resolved. Germline V CDR1 and CDR2: SGDLS, YYNGEE. With 5 bases removed from V and 2 bases from J, the gap between germline ends came to 19 bases. This CDR3 has 16 residues. CDR3 sequence: CASSERLSPINYGYTF. As DNA, the CDR3 is TGTGCCAGCAGTGAAAGGCTCTCTCCTATAAACTATGGCTACACCTTC.

The chain has TRBV12-3 or TRBV12-4 and TRBJ2-7; D is uncertain. V lost 5 bases to trimming and J lost 3 bases, with 11 bases between them. CDR3 length: 13 residues. This chain's CDR3 is CASSPLDHYEQYF. For the CDR3, the DNA is TGTGCCAGCAGTCCATTGGACCACTACGAGCAGTACTTC.

This clonotype was seen repeatedly, ten times or more. The CDR3 DNA is TGTGCCAGCAGTGCCGCAGGGGGGAACACTGAAGCTTTCTTT. This codes for CASSAAGGNTEAFF. The gene calls are TRBV25-1 and TRBJ1-1; 7 positions match TRBD1. The germline gives CDR1 MGHDK, CDR2 SYGVNS. This CDR3 contains 14 residues. V shed 4 bases and J 1 base; nucleotides not matched to a gene: 3.

J is TRBJ1-4 and V is TRBV14; D gene ambiguous. Looked up from germline, CDR1 is SGHDN and CDR2 is FVKESK. The CDR3 is 11 residues long. V lost 3 bases to trimming and J lost 8 bases, with 4 bases between them. The CDR3 loop is CASSHAEKLFF. The DNA of the CDR3 is TGTGCCAGCAGCCACGCGGAAAAACTGTTTTTT.

The chain joins TRBV11-2 to TRBJ1-2; a weak D match, TRBD1 (5 bases). Germline loops: CDR1 SGHAT, CDR2 FQNNGV. The germline V and J ends were trimmed by 5 bases and 6 bases, with 10 bases remaining between them. The CDR3 has 12 amino acids. CDR3 sequence reads: CASSAEGDGYTF. The DNA for the CDR3 is TGTGCCAGCAGCGCGGAAGGGGATGGCTACACCTTC.

This clonotype was detected ten times or more. The chain links TRBV7-6 to TRBJ2-7; D ambiguous. V lost 3 bases and J lost 0, with 6 bases in between. This CDR3 is 13 amino acids long. Germline values: CDR1 SGHVS, CDR2 FNYEAQ. CDR3 region: CASSLAASYEQYF. CDR3 DNA: TGTGCCAGCAGCTTGGCAGCCTCCTACGAGCAGTACTTC.

This sequence joins TRBV14 and TRBJ1-2; 7 positions match TRBD1. This CDR3 comprises 13 residues. The V and J ends lost 3 bases and 7 bases, in that order; junction bases with no gene match: 5. Germline CDR1 SGHDN, CDR2 FVKESK. CDR3: CASSHNRGGGYTF. The CDR3 region has the DNA TGTGCCAGCAGCCATAACAGGGGAGGTGGCTACACCTTC.

V usage is TRBV19 and J usage is TRBJ2-2; D unresolved. Looked up from germline, CDR1 is LNHDA and CDR2 is SQIVND (reference sequence). This CDR3 comprises 15 residues. The V end was cut by 5 bases, the J end by 2 bases, with 12 bases between. CDR3 in amino acids: CASSVLTLNTGELFF. In DNA form, the CDR3 reads TGTGCCAGTAGTGTCCTGACTCTTAACACCGGGGAGCTGTTTTTT.

The V and J genes are TRBV5-1 and TRBJ2-6; D ambiguous. Trimming cost V 0 bases and J 0 bases, with 7 bases left between them. From germline, CDR1 is SGHRS and CDR2 YFSETQ. The CDR3 contains 16 residues. In DNA form, the CDR3 reads TGCGCCAGCAGCTTGGAGTCGAACTCTGGGGCCAACGTCCTGACTTTC. As protein: CASSLESNSGANVLTF.

The genes are TRBV6-1 and TRBJ2-2; TRBD2 might be the D (6 bases). This CDR3 is built from 15 residues. Trimming stripped 2 bases from V and 6 bases from J, with 13 bases between. CDR1 and CDR2 from the germline V gene are MNHNS and SASEGT. CDR3 bases: TGTGCCAGCAGTGAAAGTACTAGCTGGGCCGGGGAGCTGTTTTTT. Protein product: CASSESTSWAGELFF.

V usage is TRBV12-3 or TRBV12-4 and J usage is TRBJ2-2, with D uncertain. The CDR3 runs to 12 residues. The chain's CDR3 is CASGRNTGELFF. CDR3 nucleotides: TGTGCATCCGGCAGGAACACCGGGGAGCTGTTTTTT.

This clonotype was seen repeatedly, ten times or more. The CDR3: CASSAQDNSPLHF. The CDR3 coding sequence is TGTGCCAGCAGCGCACAGGATAATTCACCCCTCCACTTT. The V call is TRBV7-6, the J call TRBJ1-6; D possibly corresponds to TRBD1 (5 bases). The CDR3 extends over 13 amino acids. Trimming cost V 5 bases and J 5 bases, with 7 bases left between them. Germline lookup yields CDR1 SGHVS and CDR2 FNYEAQ.

The gene calls are TRBV7-9 and TRBJ2-5; TRBD2 matches 7 bases. Germline V lookup: CDR1 SEHNR, CDR2 FQNEAQ (reference sequence). This CDR3 comprises 14 residues. Unmatched junction bases numbered 5, after V lost 5 bases and J lost 2 bases. The CDR3 loop reads CASSPMGGQETQYF. The CDR3 DNA sequence: TGTGCCAGCAGCCCTATGGGGGGGCAAGAGACCCAGTACTTC.

V gene TRBV6-1 combines with J gene TRBJ2-7; D tentatively fits TRBD1 or TRBD2 (5 bases each). Germline loops: CDR1 MNHNS, CDR2 SASEGT. The CDR3 length is 16 residues. V was trimmed by 2 bases and J by 2 bases, leaving 16 bases between them. This chain's CDR3 is CASSEWDPKSPYEQYF. Here the CDR3 DNA reads TGTGCCAGCAGTGAATGGGACCCCAAATCCCCCTACGAGCAGTACTTC.

This clonotype was counted once. V is TRBV7-8 and J is TRBJ2-2, with 10 bases fitting TRBD1. Germline-derived CDR1 and CDR2 are SGHVS and FQNEAQ. The J segment lost 11 bases and the V segment lost 7 bases, leaving 13 bases of the junction unmatched. The CDR3 sequence is 15 residues long. The CDR3, as DNA: TGTGCCAGCACTCAGGACAGGGGGTATGCTGATGAGCTGTTTTTT. Amino acid sequence: CASTQDRGYADELFF.